Below, one T cell receptor (beta chain) is given with its context. The sample belongs to a study of blood T cell repertoires in COVID-19. Study in general: Samples of COVID-19 (acute and convalescent) were obtained from the United States, Italy and Spain. Sample material is recorded as cDNA or gDNA derived from T cells, B-cell-depleted T cells, or PBMCs.

With 6 bases removed from V and 2 bases from J, the gap between germline ends came to 14 bases. Germline assignment: CDR1 ENHRY and CDR2 SYGVKD. This CDR3 contains 15 residues. In the study's own analysis: Estimation of nucleated cell counts relied on the amplification of reference gene primers. Assay used: immunoSEQ multiplex PCR; TCRdb lists only in-frame clones, some missing. Clone size and V and J calls were adopted from that table, with D and trimming inferred from the DNA. Of around 180,000 clones listed, over 75% are singletons. The sequencing input was peripheral blood. The chain uses TRBV10-3 and TRBJ1-3, with a tentative D call TRBD1 (5 bases). The TCR sequence derives from a man aged 55 to 69 with acute or convalescent COVID-19. The CDR3 bases are TGTGCCATCAGCACAGGTGCTGGGGCTGGAAACACCATATATTTT. Translated, it gives CAISTGAGAGNTIYF.